A single sample gave rise to the 6 T cell receptor beta chains below, sequenced in a study of human thymus T cells. TCRdb's copy holds only in-frame clones and misses some; the assay was immunoSEQ multiplex PCR. The sample lists about 130,000 clones; 90% to 95% were seen once. The study used thymus tissue resected during corrective heart surgery. Material for sequencing was thymus tissue. These receptors were collected from a boy in the first two years of life with a congenital heart defect but otherwise immunologically healthy.

V is TRBV5-1 and J is TRBJ2-7, with D unresolved. In germline, CDR1 is SGHRS, CDR2 YFSETQ. V shed 2 bases and J shed 1 base, with 13 bases lying between them. The CDR3 sequence is 15 residues long. The CDR3 DNA reads as TGCGCCAGCAGCTTTGACCAGACGCTATCCTACGAGCAGTACTTC. Amino acid sequence: CASSFDQTLSYEQYF.

The rearrangement joins TRBV7-6 to TRBJ2-1; D tentatively fits TRBD1 or TRBD2 (5 bases each). CDR3 length equals 16 residues. CDR1 SGHVS and CDR2 FNYEAQ come from the germline V gene. V dropped 0 bases and J dropped 4 bases, with 13 bases sitting between them. The CDR3 region has the DNA TGTGCCAGCAGCTTAGCGGGGGAAAGGGGTTACAATGAGCAGTTCTTC. Its protein product is CASSLAGERGYNEQFF.

For this clone: The germline gene is not matched at one end of the junction; a read error may be the cause. The chain joins TRBV7-2 to TRBJ1-6; D is unclear. Germline V gene data show CDR1 as SGHTA and CDR2 as FQGNSA. This CDR3 is 19 amino acids long. The DNA for the CDR3 is TGTGCCAGCAACTTAGGGTTTTCCGGGTCCCCTCTTTATAATTCACCCCTCCACTTT. Translation gives CASNLGFSGSPLYNSPLHF.

The chain couples TRBV19 to TRBJ2-4; a possible D gene is TRBD1 (8 bases). Trimming removed 5 bases from V and 2 bases from J, with 31 bases in between. CDR3 length equals 21 residues. Germline-derived CDR1 and CDR2 are LNHDA and SQIVND (reference sequence). This CDR3 is CASSVSRRQGRDPLTKNIQYF. CDR3 nucleotide sequence: TGTGCCAGTAGTGTTTCTCGTCGACAGGGGAGGGACCCCCTAACCAAAAACATTCAGTACTTC.

V gene TRBV15 combines with J gene TRBJ1-5, with a possible D match to TRBD1 (5 bases). V shed 0 bases and J shed 5 bases, with 11 bases lying between them. From germline, CDR1 is LNHNV and CDR2 YYDKDF (reference sequence). This CDR3 has 15 residues. The CDR3 DNA sequence: TGTGCCACCAGCAGAGATCGACAGACTCATCAGCCCCAGCATTTT. Encoded protein: CATSRDRQTHQPQHF.

The genes are TRBV5-1 and TRBJ1-1; D is ambiguous. Germline V gene lookup returns CDR1 SGHRS and CDR2 YFSETQ. Trimming took 6 bases from V and 5 from J, leaving 11 bases between them. The CDR3 contains 12 residues. For the CDR3, the DNA is TGCGCCAGCAAGTCTGCGGGGACTGAAGCTTTCTTT. This sequence encodes CASKSAGTEAFF.